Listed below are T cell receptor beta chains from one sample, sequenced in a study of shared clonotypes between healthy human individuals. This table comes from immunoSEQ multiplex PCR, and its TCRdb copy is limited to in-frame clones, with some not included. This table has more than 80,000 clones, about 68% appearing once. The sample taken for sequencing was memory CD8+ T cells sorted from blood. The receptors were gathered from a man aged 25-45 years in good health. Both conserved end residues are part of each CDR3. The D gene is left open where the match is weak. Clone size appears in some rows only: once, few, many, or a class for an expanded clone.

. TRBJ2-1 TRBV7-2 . CASSHARGRNEQFF TGTGCCAGCAGCCACGCCAGGGGGAGGAATGAGCAGTTCTTC
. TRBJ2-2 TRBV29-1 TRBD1 CSVEDFGTGGRGELFF TGCAGCGTTGAAGACTTCGGGACAGGGGGCCGGGGGGAGCTGTTTTTT
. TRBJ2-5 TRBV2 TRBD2 CASSARTLGGREIRYF TGTGCCAGCAGTGCTAGGACCCTAGGTGGGCGGGAGATCAGGTACTTC
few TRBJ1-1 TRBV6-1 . CASAGRVMNTEAFF TGTGCCAGCGCCGGGAGAGTTATGAACACTGAAGCTTTCTTT
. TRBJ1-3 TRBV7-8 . CASSGGTGNTIYF TGTGCCAGCAGCGGGGGAACTGGAAACACCATATATTTT
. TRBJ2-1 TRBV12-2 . CASRSRVRVRRYNEQFF TGTGCAAGTCGCTCGAGGGTACGGGTGCGACGTTACAATGAGCAGTTCTTC
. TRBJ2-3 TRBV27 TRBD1 CASTSPPGGAGTDTQYF TGTGCCAGCACCTCCCCACCAGGGGGCGCAGGCACAGATACGCAGTATTTT
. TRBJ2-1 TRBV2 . CASSEALPGHNEQFF TGTGCCAGCAGTGAAGCGCTTCCAGGTCACAATGAGCAGTTCTTC
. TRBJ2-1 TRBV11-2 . CASRWENNEQFF TGTGCCAGCAGGTGGGAGAACAATGAGCAGTTCTTC
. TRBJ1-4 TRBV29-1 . CSVLKSTNEKLFF TGCAGCGTACTGAAATCAACTAATGAAAAACTGTTTTTT
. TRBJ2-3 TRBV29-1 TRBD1 CSARKGTGDTDTQYF TGCAGCGCCCGAAAGGGGACAGGGGACACAGATACGCAGTATTTT
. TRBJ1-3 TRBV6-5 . CASSSQTVSSGNTIYF TGTGCCAGCAGTTCCCAGACAGTCAGCTCTGGAAACACCATATATTTT
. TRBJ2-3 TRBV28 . CASMGTDTQYF TGTGCCAGCATGGGCACAGATACGCAGTATTTT
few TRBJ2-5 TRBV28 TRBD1 CASSSGQGAFGTQETQYF TGTGCCAGCAGTTCCGGACAGGGAGCGTTCGGGACCCAAGAGACCCAGTACTTC
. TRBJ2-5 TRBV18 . CASSPNGEETQYF TGTGCCAGCTCACCAAACGGAGAAGAGACCCAGTACTTC
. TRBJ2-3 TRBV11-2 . CASSLPGPKGTQYF TGTGCCAGCAGCTTACCGGGACCAAAGGGTACGCAGTATTTT
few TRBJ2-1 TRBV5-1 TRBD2 CASSLAGTSNEQFF TGCGCCAGCAGCTTGGCCGGGACTAGCAATGAGCAGTTCTTC
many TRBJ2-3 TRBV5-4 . CASSLEGGQGVTDTQYF TGTGCCAGCAGCTTGGAGGGGGGGCAGGGTGTCACAGATACGCAGTATTTT
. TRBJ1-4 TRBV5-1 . CASSPGQFDPSEKLFF TGCGCCAGCAGTCCCGGACAGTTCGACCCTTCCGAAAAACTGTTTTTT
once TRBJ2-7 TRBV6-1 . CASSAGALYEQYF TGTGCCAGCAGCGCTGGGGCCCTCTACGAGCAGTACTTC
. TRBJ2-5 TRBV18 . CASSRSVGETQYF TGTGCCAGCTCACGATCGGTTGGGGAGACCCAGTACTTC
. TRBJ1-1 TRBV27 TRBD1 CASSWTGQTEAFF TGTGCCAGCAGTTGGACAGGGCAAACTGAAGCTTTCTTT
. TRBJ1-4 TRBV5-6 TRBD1 CASSFGTGDEKLFF TGTGCCAGCAGCTTCGGGACAGGAGATGAAAAACTGTTTTTT